These 20 T cell receptor beta chains share one sample of origin, sequenced in a study of shared clonotypes between healthy human individuals (TCRdb year 2020). The library was built by means of the immunoSEQ multiplex PCR assay. TCRdb carries this immuneACCESS record with in-frame sequences only. Its versions omit some clonotypes, under half of them owing to an unresolved V gene in the studies checked, with the rest unexplained. The sample table holds nearly 750,000 clones, of which around 70% were seen once. The ten biggest clones cover approximately 2% of the sample. The sequenced sample consisted of memory CD4+ T cells sorted from blood. This sample's cell subset or site label indicates: CD45RA-negative fraction. These receptor sequences come from a woman between 25 and 40 years old in good health.

The table lists this clone with a few counts. Distinct nucleotide sequences in the sample also encode this CDR3. V usage is TRBV5-1 and J usage is TRBJ2-3; D is undetermined. V lost 4 bases to trimming and J lost 2 bases, with 5 bases between them. CDR1 is SGHRS, CDR2 YFSETQ, per germline. The CDR3 consists of 12 residues. CDR3 in amino acids: CASSLDTDTQYF. The CDR3 region has the DNA TGCGCCAGCAGCCTGGACACAGATACGCAGTATTTT.

This clone appeared once. The rearrangement uses TRBV14 and TRBJ2-1; 10 nucleotides agree with TRBD2. The CDR3 consists of 15 residues. CDR1 is SGHDN, CDR2 FVKESK, per germline. V lost 6 bases, J lost 4 bases, and 6 bases stayed unmatched. This CDR3 reads CASSLPGLAYNEQFF. The CDR3 region has the DNA TGTGCCAGCAGTCTTCCGGGACTAGCGTACAATGAGCAGTTCTTC.

V usage is TRBV7-9 and J usage is TRBJ2-5; TRBD2 agrees at 11 bases. The CDR3 runs 15 residues. Trimming took 0 bases from V and 7 from J; bases not matched to a gene: 4. CDR1 and CDR2 from the germline V gene are SEHNR and FQNEAQ (reference sequence). CDR3 region: CASSLAETSGRTQYF. CDR3 in DNA: TGTGCCAGCAGCTTAGCTGAAACTAGCGGGAGGACCCAGTACTTC.

Regarding this clone: The same CDR3 arises from other DNA sequences in this sample as well. DNA for the CDR3: TGTGCCAGCAGTGGGCTAGCGGGGATCAATGAGCAGTTCTTC. This codes for CASSGLAGINEQFF. V is TRBV2 and J is TRBJ2-1; 9 nucleotides match TRBD2. V dropped 4 bases and J dropped 6; count of bases not matched to a gene: 4. Germline V gives CDR1 SNHLY, CDR2 FYNNEI. This CDR3 region has 14 residues.

This clone has more than one count but fewer than ten. This rearrangement joins TRBV2 to TRBJ1-1; the D is unclear. The V gene's germline CDR1 is SNHLY and CDR2 FYNNEI. The length of the CDR3 is 13 residues. Trimming pared 0 bases from V and 7 bases from J, leaving 9 bases between. This CDR3 is CASSEALGDEAFF. The CDR3 region has the DNA TGTGCCAGCAGTGAAGCGCTTGGGGATGAAGCTTTCTTT.

V gene TRBV11-2 combines with J gene TRBJ2-7; 10 bases align to TRBD2. Looked up from germline, CDR1 is SGHAT and CDR2 is FQNNGV. The CDR3 is made up of 16 amino acids. The V segment lost 2 bases and the J segment 3 bases; nucleotides outside the gene matches: 7. This CDR3 reads CASSLQRLAGYYEQYF. The CDR3 DNA sequence: TGTGCCAGCAGCTTACAAAGACTAGCGGGTTACTACGAGCAGTACTTC.

The chain is built from TRBV27 and TRBJ2-3, with 7 bases that match TRBD2. CDR3 length equals 15 residues. Germline CDR1 and CDR2: MNHEY and SMNVEV (reference sequence). The V gene end was trimmed by 7 bases and the J gene end by 1 base; junction bases not matched to a gene: 8. CDR3 sequence reads: CASTPGGFGTDTQYF. CDR3 DNA: TGTGCCAGCACCCCGGGGGGATTTGGCACAGATACGCAGTATTTT.

V and J are TRBV18 and TRBJ2-5, with TRBD1 identical over 7 bases. The ends lost 0 bases at V and 4 bases at J; junction bases unmatched: 2. The length of the CDR3 is 14 residues. CDR1 KGHSH and CDR2 LQKENI come from the germline V gene. The CDR3 reads CASSPPSGGETQYF. Here the CDR3 DNA reads TGTGCCAGCTCACCACCGTCAGGGGGAGAGACCCAGTACTTC.

The J gene is TRBJ2-1, the V gene TRBV14, with 14 positions matching TRBD2. V dropped 4 bases and J dropped 9; count of bases not matched to a gene: 8. The germline gives CDR1 SGHDN, CDR2 FVKESK. The CDR3 has 16 amino acids. CDR3 DNA sequence: TGTGCCAGCAGCCTCTTAGGACTAGCGGGAGGTCGTGAGCAGTTCTTC. This sequence encodes CASSLLGLAGGREQFF.

This clone appeared a few times. This chain connects TRBV5-1 to TRBJ2-1; D is possibly TRBD2 (6 bases). Germline V gene data show CDR1 as SGHRS and CDR2 as YFSETQ. The CDR3 is made up of 15 amino acids. V shed 5 bases and J shed 2 bases, with 14 bases lying between them. This CDR3 reads CASSQDYAAYNEQFF. The CDR3 bases are TGCGCCAGCAGTCAGGACTACGCTGCCTACAATGAGCAGTTCTTC.

This clone has a single count. The genes are TRBV6-5 and TRBJ2-3; 7 bases line up with TRBD2. This CDR3 region has 15 residues. The germline V gene has CDR1 MNHEY and CDR2 SVGAGI. The ends lost 7 bases at V and 5 bases at J; junction bases unmatched: 12. CDR3 bases: TGTGCCAGCAATAAGGCGGGAGAATGGTTAGATACGCAGTATTTT. Its translation is CASNKAGEWLDTQYF.

The chain employs TRBV25-1 and TRBJ1-2; the D gene is possibly TRBD1 (5 bases). Trimming left V 6 bases short and J 6 bases short, with 11 bases between. The germline V gene has CDR1 MGHDK and CDR2 SYGVNS. The CDR3 spans 12 residues. The CDR3 spells CASRMGGDGYTF. For the CDR3, the DNA is TGTGCCAGCAGGATGGGGGGTGATGGCTACACCTTC.

The table lists this clone with a few counts. V and J are TRBV6-1 and TRBJ1-1, with TRBD1 matching 8 bases. Unmatched junction bases numbered 4, after V lost 5 bases and J lost 5 bases. The CDR3 spans 13 residues. Per the germline V gene, CDR1 is MNHNS and CDR2 is SASEGT. The CDR3, as DNA: TGTGCCAGCAGTACACAGGGGGGAACTGAAGCTTTCTTT. Its protein product is CASSTQGGTEAFF.

This clone was picked up a small number of times. CDR3 region: CASSEIGQGAFLFF. DNA for the CDR3: TGTGCCAGCAGTGAAATTGGACAGGGGGCTTTTCTGTTCTTC. This chain uses TRBV6-1 with TRBJ2-1, with TRBD1 matching 11 bases. V lost 2 bases and J lost 15; bases outside the gene matches: 9. The CDR3 consists of 14 residues. From germline, CDR1 is MNHNS and CDR2 SASEGT.

The chain employs TRBV20-1 and TRBJ2-1; no clear D. The V end was cut by 0 bases, the J end by 13 bases, with 10 bases between. CDR1 and CDR2 (germline): DFQATT, SNEGSKA (reference sequence). This CDR3 region has 11 residues. CDR3 in amino acids: CSARDSDRQFF. CDR3 nucleotides: TGCAGTGCTAGAGATTCGGACCGCCAGTTCTTC.

This clone was seen more than once but under ten times. The V and J genes are TRBV5-1 and TRBJ2-7; D may be TRBD1 or TRBD2 (5 bases each). The CDR3 runs to 15 residues. Per the germline V gene, CDR1 is SGHRS and CDR2 is YFSETQ. Trimming cost V 2 bases and J 2 bases, with 14 bases left between them. In DNA form, the CDR3 reads TGCGCCAGCAGCTTAGCAGGGTGGGGACCCTACGAGCAGTACTTC. The encoded protein is CASSLAGWGPYEQYF.

The chain recombines TRBV28 with TRBJ2-1, with TRBD2 identical over 7 bases. Germline CDR1 and CDR2: MDHEN and SYDVKM. The CDR3 is 15 amino acids. V gave up 6 bases and J gave up 1 base; unmatched junction bases: 6. CDR3 nucleotide sequence: TGTGCCAGCAGCCAACTAGCGCCTTCCTACAATGAGCAGTTCTTC. This encodes CASSQLAPSYNEQFF.

The V gene is TRBV28, the J gene TRBJ2-7; TRBD1 or TRBD2 may be the D gene (6 bases each). Per germline, CDR1 MDHEN and CDR2 SYDVKM. The CDR3 length is 16 residues. The V gene lost 7 bases and the J gene lost 0 bases, with 19 bases spanning the gap. The CDR3 bases are TGTGCCAGCATCGCCAGGCACGGGGGCAGCTCCTACGAGCAGTACTTC. This sequence encodes CASIARHGGSSYEQYF.

This chain uses TRBV23-1 with TRBJ2-7, with TRBD1 matching over 7 bases. Being an ORF, TRBV23-1 has a function that is uncertain. The V segment lost 6 bases and the J segment 3 bases; nucleotides outside the gene matches: 5. The CDR3 covers 13 residues. CDR3 nucleotides: TGCGCCAGCAGGGAGCGACAGGGCTACGAGCAGTACTTC. The encoded protein is CASRERQGYEQYF.

Notes on this clone: The same CDR3 also results from other DNA sequences found in this sample. The chain links TRBV2 to TRBJ2-5; 10 bases line up with TRBD2. The J segment lost 1 base and the V segment lost 3 bases, leaving 2 bases of the junction unmatched. Looked up from germline, CDR1 is SNHLY and CDR2 is FYNNEI. The CDR3 is 15 residues long. The CDR3 protein is CASSELAGGQETQYF. CDR3 in DNA: TGTGCCAGCAGTGAGTTAGCGGGGGGCCAAGAGACCCAGTACTTC.